This T cell receptor beta chain appears in the sequencing data of a study of blood T cell repertoires in COVID-19. Trimming took 3 bases from V and 4 from J, leaving 12 bases between them. The CDR3 runs 14 residues. The germline V gene encodes CDR1 MNHEY and CDR2 SVGAGI. Profiling relied on immunoSEQ multiplex PCR, and the TCRdb table lists in-frame clones only, not all of them. The data show about 90,000 clones, around 89% seen once. This chain joins TRBV6-5 and TRBJ1-1, with D possibly matching TRBD1 (5 bases). Sequenced sample: peripheral blood. This TCR was recovered from a man aged 45 to 65 with COVID-19, enrolled during active disease. CDR3 sequence reads: CASSYIRAATEAFF. The CDR3 nucleotides read TGTGCCAGCAGTTATATCAGGGCGGCCACTGAAGCTTTCTTT.